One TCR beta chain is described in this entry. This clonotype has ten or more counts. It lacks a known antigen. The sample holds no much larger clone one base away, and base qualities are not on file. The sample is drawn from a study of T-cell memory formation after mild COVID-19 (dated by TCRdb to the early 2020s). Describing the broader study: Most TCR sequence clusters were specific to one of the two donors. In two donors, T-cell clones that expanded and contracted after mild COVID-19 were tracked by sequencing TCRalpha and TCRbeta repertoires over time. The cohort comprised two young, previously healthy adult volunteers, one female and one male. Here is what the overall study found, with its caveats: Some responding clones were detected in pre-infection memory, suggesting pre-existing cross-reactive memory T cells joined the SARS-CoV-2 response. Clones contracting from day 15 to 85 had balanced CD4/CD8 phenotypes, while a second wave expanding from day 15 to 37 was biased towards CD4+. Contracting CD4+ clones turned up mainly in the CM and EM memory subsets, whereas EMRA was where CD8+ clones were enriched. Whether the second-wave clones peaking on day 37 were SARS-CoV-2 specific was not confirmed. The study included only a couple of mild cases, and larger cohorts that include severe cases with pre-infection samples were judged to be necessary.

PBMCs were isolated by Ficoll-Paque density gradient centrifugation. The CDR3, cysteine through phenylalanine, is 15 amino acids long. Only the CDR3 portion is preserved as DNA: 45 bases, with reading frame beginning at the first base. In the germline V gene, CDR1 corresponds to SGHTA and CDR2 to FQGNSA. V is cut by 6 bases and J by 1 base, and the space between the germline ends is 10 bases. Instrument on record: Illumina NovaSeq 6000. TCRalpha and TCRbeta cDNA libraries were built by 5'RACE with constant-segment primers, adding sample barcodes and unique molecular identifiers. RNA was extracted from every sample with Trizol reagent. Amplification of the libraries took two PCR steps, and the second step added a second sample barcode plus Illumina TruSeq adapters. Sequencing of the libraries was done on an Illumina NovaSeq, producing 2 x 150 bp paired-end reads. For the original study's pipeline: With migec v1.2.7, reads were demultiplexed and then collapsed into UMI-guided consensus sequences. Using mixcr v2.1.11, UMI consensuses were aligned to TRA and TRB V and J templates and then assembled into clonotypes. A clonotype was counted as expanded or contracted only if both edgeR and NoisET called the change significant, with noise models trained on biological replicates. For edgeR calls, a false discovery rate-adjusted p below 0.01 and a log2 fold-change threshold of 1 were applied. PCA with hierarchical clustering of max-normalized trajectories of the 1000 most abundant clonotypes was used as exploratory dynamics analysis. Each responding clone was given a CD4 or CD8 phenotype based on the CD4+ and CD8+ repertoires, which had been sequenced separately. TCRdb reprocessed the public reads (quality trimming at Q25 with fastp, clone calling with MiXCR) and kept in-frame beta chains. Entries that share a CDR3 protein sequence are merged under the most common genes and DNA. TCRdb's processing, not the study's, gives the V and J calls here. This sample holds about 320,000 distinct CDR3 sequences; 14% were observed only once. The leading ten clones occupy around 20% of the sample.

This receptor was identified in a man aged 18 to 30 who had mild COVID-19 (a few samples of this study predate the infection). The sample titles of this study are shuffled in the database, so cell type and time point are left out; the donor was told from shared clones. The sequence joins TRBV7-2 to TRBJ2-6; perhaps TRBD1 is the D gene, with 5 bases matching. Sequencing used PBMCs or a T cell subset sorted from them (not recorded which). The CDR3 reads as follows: CASSTSGSGANVLTF. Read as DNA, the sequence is TGTGCCAGCAGTACCTCAGGGTCTGGGGCCAACGTCCTGACTTTC.